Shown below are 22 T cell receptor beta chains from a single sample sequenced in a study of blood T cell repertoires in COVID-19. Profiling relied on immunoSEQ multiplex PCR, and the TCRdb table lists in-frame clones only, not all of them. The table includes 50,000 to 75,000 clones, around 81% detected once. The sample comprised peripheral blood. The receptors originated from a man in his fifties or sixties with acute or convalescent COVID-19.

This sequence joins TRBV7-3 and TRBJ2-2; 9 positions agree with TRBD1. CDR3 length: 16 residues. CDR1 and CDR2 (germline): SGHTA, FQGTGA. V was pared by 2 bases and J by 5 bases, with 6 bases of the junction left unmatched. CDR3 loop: CASSLSTGGGTGELFF. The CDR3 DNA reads TGTGCCAGCAGCTTATCAACAGGGGGCGGGACCGGGGAGCTGTTTTTT.

The CDR3 reads CASSSRSGGLRGEQYF. CDR3 in DNA: TGTGCCAGCAGCTCCCGTAGCGGGGGCCTCCGGGGTGAGCAGTACTTC. J is TRBJ2-7 and V is TRBV11-2, with 9 bases aligning to TRBD2. This CDR3 contains 16 residues. V shed 4 bases and J 7 bases; nucleotides not matched to a gene: 14. The germline V gene encodes CDR1 SGHAT and CDR2 FQNNGV.

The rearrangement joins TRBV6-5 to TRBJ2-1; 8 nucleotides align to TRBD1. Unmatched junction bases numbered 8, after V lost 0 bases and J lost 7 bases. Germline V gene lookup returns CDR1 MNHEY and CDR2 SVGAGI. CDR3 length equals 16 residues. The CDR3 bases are TGTGCCAGCAGTTACTCGACTCCCAGGGGGCTAAATGAGCAGTTCTTC. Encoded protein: CASSYSTPRGLNEQFF.

For the CDR3, the DNA is TGTGCCAGCTCAGACAGGGAAGAGACCCAGTACTTC. It codes for CASSDREETQYF. This sequence joins TRBV18 and TRBJ2-5; 7 nucleotides agree with TRBD1. Germline lookup yields CDR1 KGHSH and CDR2 LQKENI. Trimming removed 5 bases from V and 3 bases from J; junction bases left unmatched: 0. The CDR3 covers 12 residues. The full variable domain, with the rest looked up from reference TRBV18 and TRBJ2-5, is NAGVMQNPRHLVRRRGQEARLRCSPMKGHSHVYWYRQLPEEGLKFMVYLQKENIIDESGMPKERFSAEFPKEGPSILRIQQVVRGDSAAYFCASSDREETQYFGPGTRLLVL.

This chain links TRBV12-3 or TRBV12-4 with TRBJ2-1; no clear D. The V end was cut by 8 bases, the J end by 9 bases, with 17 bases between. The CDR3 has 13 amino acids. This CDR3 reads CASLPAVRTEQFF. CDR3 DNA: TGTGCCAGCCTCCCCGCGGTGCGCACTGAGCAGTTCTTC.

This chain's CDR3 is CASSTLAGGPGEQFF. CDR3 DNA: TGTGCCAGCAGTACACTAGCGGGGGGGCCAGGGGAGCAGTTCTTC. This sequence joins TRBV2 and TRBJ2-1; 13 bases map to TRBD2. Germline CDR1 is SNHLY and CDR2 is FYNNEI. V lost 5 bases and J lost 10; bases outside the gene matches: 8. The CDR3 covers 15 residues.

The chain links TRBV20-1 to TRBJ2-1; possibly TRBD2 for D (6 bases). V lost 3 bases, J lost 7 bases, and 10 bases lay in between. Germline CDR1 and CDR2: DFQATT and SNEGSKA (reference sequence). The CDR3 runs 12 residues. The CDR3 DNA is TGCAGTGCTAGTGACAGCGGGAATGAGCAGTTCTTC. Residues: CSASDSGNEQFF.

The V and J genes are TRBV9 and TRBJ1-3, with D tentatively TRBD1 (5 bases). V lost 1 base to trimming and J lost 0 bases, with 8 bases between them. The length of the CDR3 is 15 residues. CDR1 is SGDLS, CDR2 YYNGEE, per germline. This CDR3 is CASSVQGSSGNTIYF. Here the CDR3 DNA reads TGTGCCAGCAGCGTACAGGGAAGCTCTGGAAACACCATATATTTT.

The DNA for the CDR3 is TGTGCCACCAGTGATGTGGGACAGGGGAGGAGCACAGATACGCAGTATTTT. Protein: CATSDVGQGRSTDTQYF. The chain combines TRBV24-1 with TRBJ2-3; 10 nucleotides align to TRBD1. The CDR3 is made up of 17 amino acids. In germline, CDR1 is KGHDR, CDR2 SFDVKD. V dropped 3 bases and J dropped 0; count of bases not matched to a gene: 5.

The CDR3 here is CASIGRAAMNTEAFF. The CDR3 DNA sequence: TGCGCCAGCATTGGCAGGGCAGCGATGAACACTGAAGCTTTCTTT. The genes are TRBV10-2 and TRBJ1-1; TRBD1 is a possible D gene (5 bases). The CDR3 covers 15 residues. Trimming removed 7 bases from V and 0 bases from J, with 15 bases in between. Germline CDR1 and CDR2: WSHSY and SAAADI.

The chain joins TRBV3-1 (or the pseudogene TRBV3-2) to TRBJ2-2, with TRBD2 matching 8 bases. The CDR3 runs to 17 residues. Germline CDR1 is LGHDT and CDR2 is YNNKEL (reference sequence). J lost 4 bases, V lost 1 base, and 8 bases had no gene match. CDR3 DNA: TGTGCCAGCAGCCAAGGAGTGGCGGGGGGTTCCACCGGGGAGCTGTTTTTT. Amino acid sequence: CASSQGVAGGSTGELFF.

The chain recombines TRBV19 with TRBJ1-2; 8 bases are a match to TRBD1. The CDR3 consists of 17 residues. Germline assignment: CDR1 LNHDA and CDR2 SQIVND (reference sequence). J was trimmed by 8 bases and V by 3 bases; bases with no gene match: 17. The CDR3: CASSIHRVAGGVKGYTF. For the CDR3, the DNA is TGTGCCAGTAGTATCCATCGGGTGGCAGGGGGCGTGAAGGGCTACACCTTC.

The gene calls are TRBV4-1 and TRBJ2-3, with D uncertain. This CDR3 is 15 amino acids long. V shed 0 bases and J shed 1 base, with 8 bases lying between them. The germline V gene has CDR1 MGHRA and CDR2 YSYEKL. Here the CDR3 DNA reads TGCGCCAGCAGCCAAGATTTCCAGGGCACAGATACGCAGTATTTT. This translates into CASSQDFQGTDTQYF.

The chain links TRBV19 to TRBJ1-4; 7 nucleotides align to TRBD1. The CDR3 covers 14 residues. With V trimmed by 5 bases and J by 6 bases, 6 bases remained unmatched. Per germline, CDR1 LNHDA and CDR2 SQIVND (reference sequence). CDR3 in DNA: TGTGCCAGTAGTGACCGGGACAGCTATGAAAAACTGTTTTTT. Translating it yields CASSDRDSYEKLFF.

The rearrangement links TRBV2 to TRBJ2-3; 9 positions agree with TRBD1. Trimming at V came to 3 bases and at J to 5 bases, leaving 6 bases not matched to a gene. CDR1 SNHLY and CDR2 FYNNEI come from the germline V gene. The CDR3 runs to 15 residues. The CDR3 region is CASSDQGQGGDTQYF. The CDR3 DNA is TGTGCCAGCAGTGATCAGGGACAGGGTGGAGATACGCAGTATTTT.

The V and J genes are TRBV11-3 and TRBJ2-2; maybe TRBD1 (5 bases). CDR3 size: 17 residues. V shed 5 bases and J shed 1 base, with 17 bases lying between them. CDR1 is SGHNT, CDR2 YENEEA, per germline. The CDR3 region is CASSAYRGSWNTGELFF. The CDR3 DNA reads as TGTGCCAGCAGCGCTTATAGGGGAAGCTGGAACACCGGGGAGCTGTTTTTT. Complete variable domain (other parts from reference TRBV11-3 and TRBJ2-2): EAGVVQSPRYKIIEKKQPVAFWCNPISGHNTLYWYLQNLGQGPELLIRYENEEAVDDSQLPKDRFSAERLKGVDSTLKIQPAELGDSAVYLCASSAYRGSWNTGELFFGEGSRLTVL.

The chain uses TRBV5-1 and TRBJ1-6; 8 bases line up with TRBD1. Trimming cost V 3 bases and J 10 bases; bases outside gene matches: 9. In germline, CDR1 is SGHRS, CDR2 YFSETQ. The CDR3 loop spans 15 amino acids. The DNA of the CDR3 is TGCGCCAGCAGCTCGAGGACAGGGTCTAGCTCACCCCTCCACTTT. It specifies CASSSRTGSSSPLHF.

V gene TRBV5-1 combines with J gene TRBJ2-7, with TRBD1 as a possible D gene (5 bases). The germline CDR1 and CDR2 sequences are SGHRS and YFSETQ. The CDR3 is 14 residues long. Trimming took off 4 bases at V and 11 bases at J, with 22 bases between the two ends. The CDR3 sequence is CASSLWAAQGVKYF. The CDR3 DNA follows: TGCGCCAGCAGCCTATGGGCAGCCCAAGGGGTCAAGTACTTC.

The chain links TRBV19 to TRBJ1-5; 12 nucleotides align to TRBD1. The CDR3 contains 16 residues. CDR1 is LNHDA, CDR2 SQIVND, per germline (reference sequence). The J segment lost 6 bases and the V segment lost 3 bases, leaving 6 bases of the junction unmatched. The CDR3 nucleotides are TGTGCCAGTAGTATTTCCGGGACAGGGGGCATTCAGCCCCAGCATTTT. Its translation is CASSISGTGGIQPQHF. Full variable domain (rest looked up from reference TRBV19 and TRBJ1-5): DGGITQSPKYLFRKEGQNVTLSCEQNLNHDAMYWYRQDPGQGLRLIYYSQIVNDFQKGDIAEGYSVSREKKESFPLTVTSAQKNPTAFYLCASSISGTGGIQPQHFGDGTRLSIL.

Here the CDR3 reads CAWGLFSGGSDEQYF. The CDR3, as DNA: TGTGCCTGGGGCCTCTTTAGCGGGGGGTCGGACGAGCAGTACTTC. This chain links TRBV30 with TRBJ2-7; 10 bases align to TRBD2. Trimming took 5 bases from V and 5 from J; bases not matched to a gene: 12. Germline V gives CDR1 GTSNPN, CDR2 SVGIG (reference sequence). The CDR3 consists of 15 residues.

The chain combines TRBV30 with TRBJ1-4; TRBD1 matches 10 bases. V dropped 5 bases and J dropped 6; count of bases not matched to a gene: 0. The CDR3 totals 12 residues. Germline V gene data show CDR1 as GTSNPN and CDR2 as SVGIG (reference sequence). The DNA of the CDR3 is TGTGCCTGGGGACAGGGGGATGAAAAACTGTTTTTT. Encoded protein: CAWGQGDEKLFF.

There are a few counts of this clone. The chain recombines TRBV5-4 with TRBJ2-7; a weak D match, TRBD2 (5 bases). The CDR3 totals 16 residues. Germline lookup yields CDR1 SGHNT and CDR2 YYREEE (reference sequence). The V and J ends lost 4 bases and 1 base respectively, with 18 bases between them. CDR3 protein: CASSLDGGTNSYEQYF. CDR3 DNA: TGTGCCAGCAGCCTGGATGGAGGTACGAATTCCTACGAGCAGTACTTC.